Sequencing of this T cell receptor beta chain was carried out in a study of control samples from healthy donors and cancer patients. Trimming removed 2 bases from V and 9 bases from J, with 14 bases in between. CDR3 length equals 13 residues. CDR1 and CDR2 (germline): SQVTM, ANQGSEA. The method was immunoSEQ multiplex PCR; TCRdb's version includes in-frame clones alone and lacks a portion of them. The sample has over 85,000 clones, roughly 88% seen once. The rearrangement joins TRBV29-1 to TRBJ2-1; D perhaps matches TRBD2 (6 bases). The sample was PBMCs. The clonotype originates from a woman aged 60-75 years with lung cancer. This chain's CDR3 is CSVERGSAGEQFF. In nucleotides, the CDR3 is TGCAGCGTTGAAAGGGGCTCAGCGGGTGAGCAGTTCTTC.